This record looks at one T cell receptor (beta chain) sequence and its context. The same CDR3 can be traced to other DNA sequences in this sample. The table came from immunoSEQ multiplex PCR; TCRdb's copy has only in-frame clones and leaves some out. In the table there are about 350,000 clones, less than 90% of which are singletons. The sample belongs to a study of blood T cell repertoires in COVID-19. The TCR originated in a woman under 40 who had recovered from COVID-19. The sequencing input was PBMCs or T cells enriched from blood (not recorded which).

For the CDR3, the DNA is TGTGCCAGCAGCTTGGGGCAGGGTGGCACCGGGGAGCTGTTTTTT. The encoded protein is CASSLGQGGTGELFF. The chain has TRBV7-6 and TRBJ2-2, with a weak D call TRBD1 (5 bases). Germline CDR1 SGHVS, CDR2 FNYEAQ. Trimming left V 3 bases short and J 4 bases short, with 12 bases between. The CDR3 runs to 15 residues.